A selection of T cell receptor beta chains follows, all from one sample in a study of shared clonotypes between healthy human individuals. Sequenced by immunoSEQ multiplex PCR; TCRdb stores in-frame clones only, minus some. The repertoire holds approximately 2,200,000 clones, with 93% as singletons. The specimen sequenced was naive CD8+ T cells from PBMCs. The receptors stem from a young man in good health. Some clones in this sample may be carry-over from other donors' samples. Both conserved end residues are part of each CDR3. Fields, in order: CDR3 protein, CDR3 DNA, J gene, V gene, clone size, D gene. The D gene is left open where the match is weak. Clone size is not always given. Where it is, it says once, few, many or a class for expanded clones.

cdr3_aa: CASSPKMRTEAFF
cdr3_nt: TGTGCCAGCAGTCCTAAAATGCGAACTGAAGCTTTCTTT
j_call: TRBJ1-1
v_call: TRBV27
clone_size: NA
d_call: NA

cdr3_aa: CAWSVGGGDTQYF
cdr3_nt: TGTGCCTGGAGCGTAGGGGGTGGAGATACGCAGTATTTT
j_call: TRBJ2-3
v_call: TRBV30
clone_size: NA
d_call: NA

cdr3_aa: CASSQRDRASSYEQYF
cdr3_nt: TGCGCCAGCAGCCAGCGGGACAGGGCGAGCTCCTACGAGCAGTACTTC
j_call: TRBJ2-7
v_call: TRBV4-1
clone_size: once
d_call: TRBD1

cdr3_aa: CASSQGPNANQPQHF
cdr3_nt: TGCGCCAGCAGCCAAGGACCTAACGCCAATCAGCCCCAGCATTTT
j_call: TRBJ1-5
v_call: TRBV4-1
clone_size: NA
d_call: NA

cdr3_aa: CASSSRTSYNEQFF
cdr3_nt: TGTGCCAGCAGTTCCCGGACTAGCTACAATGAGCAGTTCTTC
j_call: TRBJ2-1
v_call: TRBV6-5
clone_size: NA
d_call: TRBD2

cdr3_aa: CASSLRDLTSYEQYF
cdr3_nt: TGTGCCAGCAGTTTGCGGGATCTTACCTCCTACGAGCAGTACTTC
j_call: TRBJ2-7
v_call: TRBV27
clone_size: NA
d_call: NA

cdr3_aa: CASSKAPDQREGEAGELFF
cdr3_nt: TGTGCCAGCAGCAAGGCCCCTGACCAGCGGGAGGGTGAGGCCGGGGAGCTGTTTTTT
j_call: TRBJ2-2
v_call: TRBV21-1
clone_size: NA
d_call: NA

cdr3_aa: CASSPIYEQYF
cdr3_nt: TGTGCCAGCAGTCCAATCTACGAGCAGTACTTC
j_call: TRBJ2-7
v_call: TRBV6-5
clone_size: once
d_call: NA

cdr3_aa: CASSLNSFQEGETQYF
cdr3_nt: TGTGCCAGCAGCTTAAATTCGTTTCAGGAAGGGGAGACCCAGTACTTC
j_call: TRBJ2-5
v_call: TRBV7-9
clone_size: NA
d_call: NA

cdr3_aa: CSVTGVHLPYQETQYF
cdr3_nt: TGCAGCGTCACGGGGGTCCACCTACCGTACCAAGAGACCCAGTACTTC
j_call: TRBJ2-5
v_call: TRBV29-1
clone_size: NA
d_call: NA

cdr3_aa: CASSPEGQGGTDTQYF
cdr3_nt: TGCGCCAGCAGCCCCGAAGGTCAGGGGGGCACAGATACGCAGTATTTT
j_call: TRBJ2-3
v_call: TRBV4-1
clone_size: NA
d_call: TRBD1

cdr3_aa: CASRGTAGVPNEQFF
cdr3_nt: TGTGCCAGCAGGGGGACAGCGGGAGTCCCCAATGAGCAGTTCTTC
j_call: TRBJ2-1
v_call: TRBV27
clone_size: NA
d_call: NA

cdr3_aa: CASSFWGQGADGYTF
cdr3_nt: TGTGCCAGCAGCTTTTGGGGACAGGGGGCGGATGGCTACACCTTC
j_call: TRBJ1-2
v_call: TRBV7-2
clone_size: once
d_call: TRBD1

cdr3_aa: CASSLVLAGETYEQYF
cdr3_nt: TGTGCCAGCAGCTTAGTACTAGCGGGAGAGACCTACGAGCAGTACTTC
j_call: TRBJ2-7
v_call: TRBV7-9
clone_size: once
d_call: TRBD2

cdr3_aa: CASSLGSYNEQFF
cdr3_nt: TGTGCCAGCAGTTTAGGTTCGTACAATGAGCAGTTCTTC
j_call: TRBJ2-1
v_call: TRBV27
clone_size: NA
d_call: NA

cdr3_aa: CASSMGQMNEQFF
cdr3_nt: TGTGCCAGTAGTATGGGACAGATGAATGAGCAGTTCTTC
j_call: TRBJ2-1
v_call: TRBV19
clone_size: NA
d_call: TRBD1

cdr3_aa: CAWRLNTEAFF
cdr3_nt: TGTGCCTGGAGGTTAAACACTGAAGCTTTCTTT
j_call: TRBJ1-1
v_call: TRBV30
clone_size: NA
d_call: NA

cdr3_aa: CASSRAALYRENTGELFF
cdr3_nt: TGCGCCAGCAGCCGAGCCGCTCTTTATAGGGAGAACACCGGGGAGCTGTTTTTT
j_call: TRBJ2-2
v_call: TRBV4-3
clone_size: NA
d_call: NA

cdr3_aa: CASSFGTGDNEQFF
cdr3_nt: TGTGCCAGCAGCTTTGGGACAGGGGACAATGAGCAGTTCTTC
j_call: TRBJ2-1
v_call: TRBV5-6
clone_size: NA
d_call: TRBD1

cdr3_aa: CASSLGEDELAYEQYF
cdr3_nt: TGTGCCAGCAGCTTAGGAGAGGATGAGTTGGCCTACGAGCAGTACTTC
j_call: TRBJ2-7
v_call: TRBV7-9
clone_size: NA
d_call: NA

cdr3_aa: CASSSPLGSYNEQFF
cdr3_nt: TGTGCCAGCAGCTCGCCCTTGGGCTCCTACAATGAGCAGTTCTTC
j_call: TRBJ2-1
v_call: TRBV11-2
clone_size: NA
d_call: NA

cdr3_aa: CASSLIGTANTEAFF
cdr3_nt: TGTGCCAGCAGTTTAATAGGGACAGCGAACACTGAAGCTTTCTTT
j_call: TRBJ1-1
v_call: TRBV27
clone_size: NA
d_call: TRBD1

cdr3_aa: CASSLYSGTGPEQYF
cdr3_nt: TGTGCCAGCAGTTTATATTCCGGGACAGGGCCCGAGCAGTACTTC
j_call: TRBJ2-7
v_call: TRBV27
clone_size: NA
d_call: TRBD1

cdr3_aa: CASSLDGRYQETQYF
cdr3_nt: TGTGCCAGCAGCTTGGACGGTCGCTACCAAGAGACCCAGTACTTC
j_call: TRBJ2-5
v_call: TRBV5-5
clone_size: once
d_call: NA

cdr3_aa: CASSYNTVGGTETQYF
cdr3_nt: TGTGCCAGCAGTTACAATACGGTGGGCGGGACTGAGACGCAGTATTTT
j_call: TRBJ2-3
v_call: TRBV6-5
clone_size: NA
d_call: NA

cdr3_aa: CASSTTGLEQYF
cdr3_nt: TGTGCCAGCAGCACCACAGGGCTCGAGCAGTACTTC
j_call: TRBJ2-7
v_call: TRBV9
clone_size: NA
d_call: NA

cdr3_aa: CASSSRVSSPSGNTIYF
cdr3_nt: TGTGCCAGCAGCTCCCGGGTTTCTAGTCCTAGTGGAAACACCATATATTTT
j_call: TRBJ1-3
v_call: TRBV7-9
clone_size: NA
d_call: NA

cdr3_aa: CASSRTRDATTGELFF
cdr3_nt: TGTGCCAGCTCACGAACACGGGATGCGACCACCGGGGAGCTGTTTTTT
j_call: TRBJ2-2
v_call: TRBV18
clone_size: once
d_call: NA

cdr3_aa: CASSVLGYEQYF
cdr3_nt: TGTGCCAGCAGCGTCTTAGGGTACGAGCAGTACTTC
j_call: TRBJ2-7
v_call: TRBV5-4
clone_size: NA
d_call: NA

cdr3_aa: CASSQGGQRYGYTF
cdr3_nt: TGTGCCAGCAGCCAAGGGGGACAGCGGTATGGCTACACCTTC
j_call: TRBJ1-2
v_call: TRBV7-2
clone_size: NA
d_call: TRBD1

cdr3_aa: CASTTASGSFEETQYF
cdr3_nt: TGTGCCAGCACCACAGCTAGCGGGAGTTTTGAGGAGACCCAGTACTTC
j_call: TRBJ2-5
v_call: TRBV18
clone_size: NA
d_call: TRBD2

cdr3_aa: CASSYSIGEVNTEAFF
cdr3_nt: TGTGCCAGCAGTTACTCGATCGGGGAGGTGAACACTGAAGCTTTCTTT
j_call: TRBJ1-1
v_call: TRBV6-5
clone_size: NA
d_call: NA

cdr3_aa: CASSFSRGGNTGELFF
cdr3_nt: TGTGCCAGCAGTTTTTCGCGCGGTGGGAACACCGGGGAGCTGTTTTTT
j_call: TRBJ2-2
v_call: TRBV27
clone_size: NA
d_call: NA

cdr3_aa: CASSSWAWERSTDTQYF
cdr3_nt: TGTGCCAGCAGCTCATGGGCCTGGGAAAGGAGCACAGATACGCAGTATTTT
j_call: TRBJ2-3
v_call: TRBV7-2
clone_size: NA
d_call: NA

cdr3_aa: CASSPADEAFF
cdr3_nt: TGTGCCAGCTCACCAGCAGATGAAGCTTTCTTT
j_call: TRBJ1-1
v_call: TRBV18
clone_size: NA
d_call: NA

cdr3_aa: CASSLLAGGPFSTDTQYF
cdr3_nt: TGTGCCAGCAGCCTACTAGCGGGAGGCCCGTTTAGCACAGATACGCAGTATTTT
j_call: TRBJ2-3
v_call: TRBV6-4
clone_size: NA
d_call: TRBD2

cdr3_aa: CASSLGTSGVF
cdr3_nt: TGTGCCAGCAGCTTAGGGACTAGCGGGGTCTTC
j_call: TRBJ2-1
v_call: TRBV11-2
clone_size: NA
d_call: TRBD2

cdr3_aa: CASSIGTSRDTQYF
cdr3_nt: TGTGCCAGTAGTATAGGGACTAGCAGAGATACGCAGTATTTT
j_call: TRBJ2-3
v_call: TRBV19
clone_size: NA
d_call: TRBD2

cdr3_aa: CASSSLAGWADTQYF
cdr3_nt: TGTGCCAGCAGTTCCCTAGCGGGATGGGCAGATACGCAGTATTTT
j_call: TRBJ2-3
v_call: TRBV28
clone_size: NA
d_call: TRBD2

cdr3_aa: CASSSYSGANVLTF
cdr3_nt: TGTGCCAGCAGCTCGTACTCTGGGGCCAACGTCCTGACTTTC
j_call: TRBJ2-6
v_call: TRBV7-9
clone_size: NA
d_call: NA

cdr3_aa: CASSLTGSSYNEQFF
cdr3_nt: TGTGCCAGCAGTTTAACTGGGAGCTCCTACAATGAGCAGTTCTTC
j_call: TRBJ2-1
v_call: TRBV27
clone_size: NA
d_call: NA

cdr3_aa: CASSLSDRGYGYTF
cdr3_nt: TGTGCCAGCAGCTTATCCGACAGGGGTTATGGCTACACCTTC
j_call: TRBJ1-2
v_call: TRBV7-9
clone_size: NA
d_call: TRBD1

cdr3_aa: CASSLLGSDEKLFF
cdr3_nt: TGTGCCAGCAGCTTACTGGGGTCCGATGAAAAACTGTTTTTT
j_call: TRBJ1-4
v_call: TRBV7-8
clone_size: NA
d_call: NA

cdr3_aa: CARKDRGWTGELFF
cdr3_nt: TGTGCCCGAAAGGACAGGGGGTGGACCGGGGAGCTGTTTTTT
j_call: TRBJ2-2
v_call: TRBV30
clone_size: NA
d_call: TRBD1

cdr3_aa: CASSQVGSDTQYF
cdr3_nt: TGCGCCAGCAGCCAAGTCGGTTCCGATACGCAGTATTTT
j_call: TRBJ2-3
v_call: TRBV4-1
clone_size: NA
d_call: NA

cdr3_aa: CSVDSGIYNEQFF
cdr3_nt: TGCAGCGTGGACAGCGGAATCTACAATGAGCAGTTCTTC
j_call: TRBJ2-1
v_call: TRBV29-1
clone_size: NA
d_call: NA